This TCR beta chain was identified during a study of CD4 T cells in relation to SARS-CoV-2 and coronaviruses. Looking at the study overall: Patient ages ranged from 21 to 72, median 38. The HLA restriction of the shared crossreactive spike epitopes was mapped.

The V and J ends lost 6 bases and 8 bases, in that order; junction bases with no gene match: 5. The germline gives CDR1 MNHEY, CDR2 SMNVEV (reference sequence). CDR3 length equals 12 residues. Deep TCR-beta sequencing used DNA from uncultured naive and memory CD4+ T cells. The repertoire was sequenced with immunoSEQ multiplex PCR; TCRdb's copy has only in-frame clones and lacks some. The table has about 56,000 clones, just over 90% seen once. Sequenced sample: naive CD4+ T cells from PBMCs. The subset is: naive CD4+ T cells isolated by negative enrichment. V and J are TRBV27 and TRBJ1-2; TRBD1 agrees at 8 bases. This TCR derives from an adult with COVID-19. The CDR3 nucleotides read TGTGCCAGCAGCTCAGGGGGCAGGGGCTACACCTTC. Protein: CASSSGGRGYTF.